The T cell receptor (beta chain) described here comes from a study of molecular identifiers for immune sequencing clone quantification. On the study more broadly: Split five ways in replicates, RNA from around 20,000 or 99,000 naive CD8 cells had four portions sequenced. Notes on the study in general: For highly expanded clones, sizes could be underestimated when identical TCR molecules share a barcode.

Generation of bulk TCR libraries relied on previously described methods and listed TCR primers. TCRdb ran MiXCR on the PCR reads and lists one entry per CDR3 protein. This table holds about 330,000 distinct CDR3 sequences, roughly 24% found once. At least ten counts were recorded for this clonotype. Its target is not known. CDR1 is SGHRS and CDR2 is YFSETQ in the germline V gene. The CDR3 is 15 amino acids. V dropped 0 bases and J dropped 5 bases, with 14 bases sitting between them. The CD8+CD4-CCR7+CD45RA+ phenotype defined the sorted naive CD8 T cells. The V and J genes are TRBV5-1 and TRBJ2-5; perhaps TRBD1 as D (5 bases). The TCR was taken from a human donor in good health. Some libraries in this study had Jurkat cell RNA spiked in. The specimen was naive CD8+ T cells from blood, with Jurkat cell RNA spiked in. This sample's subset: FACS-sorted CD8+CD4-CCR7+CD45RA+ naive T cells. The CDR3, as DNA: TGCGCCAGCAGCTTGGAACCAGGGATGAAGGAGACCCAGTACTTC. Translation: CASSLEPGMKETQYF.